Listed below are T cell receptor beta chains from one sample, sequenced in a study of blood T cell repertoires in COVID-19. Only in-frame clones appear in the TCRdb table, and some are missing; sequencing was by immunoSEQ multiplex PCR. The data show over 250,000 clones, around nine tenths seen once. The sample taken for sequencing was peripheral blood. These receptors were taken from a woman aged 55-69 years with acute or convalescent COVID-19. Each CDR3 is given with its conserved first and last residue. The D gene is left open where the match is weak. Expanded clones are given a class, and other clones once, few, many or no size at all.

cdr3_nt: TGTGCCAGCAGATCTCGGGACAGGGAATCCTACGAGCAGTACTTC; cdr3_aa: CASRSRDRESYEQYF; j_call: TRBJ2-7; d_call: TRBD1; clone_size: -; v_call: TRBV28
cdr3_nt: TGTGCCAGCAGCCTGAAAGCGGGAGAAGGCCCCTACGAGCAGTACTTC; cdr3_aa: CASSLKAGEGPYEQYF; j_call: TRBJ2-7; d_call: TRBD2; clone_size: few; v_call: TRBV7-2
cdr3_nt: TGCAGCGTTGAAGATAACGCGGGAGGCATGAACGAGCAGTACTTC; cdr3_aa: CSVEDNAGGMNEQYF; j_call: TRBJ2-7; d_call: TRBD2; clone_size: -; v_call: TRBV29-1
cdr3_nt: TGCGCCAGCAGCCAAGGAGGGGGCTATACCTACAATGAGCAGTTCTTC; cdr3_aa: CASSQGGGYTYNEQFF; j_call: TRBJ2-1; d_call: TRBD1; clone_size: -; v_call: TRBV4-1
cdr3_nt: TGTGCCAGCAGCTTAGGGGACAGGGCCAACGAGCAGTACTTC; cdr3_aa: CASSLGDRANEQYF; j_call: TRBJ2-7; d_call: TRBD1; clone_size: once; v_call: TRBV7-8
cdr3_nt: TGTGCCACCCTCAGGGGTGAAAAACTGTTTTTT; cdr3_aa: CATLRGEKLFF; j_call: TRBJ1-4; d_call: -; clone_size: once; v_call: TRBV28
cdr3_nt: TGTGCCAGCAGCCAAGATACTAGCGGGGCGAACACCGGGGAGCTGTTTTTT; cdr3_aa: CASSQDTSGANTGELFF; j_call: TRBJ2-2; d_call: TRBD2; clone_size: -; v_call: TRBV4-2
cdr3_nt: TGTGCCAGCAGCCAAATGGGGAGGGACTATGGCTACACCTTC; cdr3_aa: CASSQMGRDYGYTF; j_call: TRBJ1-2; d_call: -; clone_size: -; v_call: TRBV3-1/TRBV3-2
cdr3_nt: TGTGCCAGCTCACGGGTCGGGGAGCTGTTTTTT; cdr3_aa: CASSRVGELFF; j_call: TRBJ2-2; d_call: -; clone_size: -; v_call: TRBV12-3/TRBV12-4
cdr3_nt: TGTGCCACCAGTGACCCAATGGGGGGGGCCCAACTTTGCAATCAGCCCCAGCATTTT; cdr3_aa: CATSDPMGGAQLCNQPQHF; j_call: TRBJ1-5; d_call: -; clone_size: -; v_call: TRBV24-1
cdr3_nt: TGTGCCAGCAGCTTTACGGTACCTTGGGCTTTCTTT; cdr3_aa: CASSFTVPWAFF; j_call: TRBJ1-1; d_call: -; clone_size: -; v_call: TRBV13
cdr3_nt: TGCGCCAGCGGGCCCTCAATGGGTTACAATGAGCAGTTCTTC; cdr3_aa: CASGPSMGYNEQFF; j_call: TRBJ2-1; d_call: -; clone_size: -; v_call: TRBV4-3
cdr3_nt: TGTGCCAGCAGCCCCGAGGGATTTGGTGGGGAGACCCAGTACTTC; cdr3_aa: CASSPEGFGGETQYF; j_call: TRBJ2-5; d_call: -; clone_size: -; v_call: TRBV5-8
cdr3_nt: TGTGCCAGCAGCCGCGACAGGGGGCAGGACGAGCAGTACTTC; cdr3_aa: CASSRDRGQDEQYF; j_call: TRBJ2-7; d_call: TRBD1; clone_size: -; v_call: TRBV7-2
cdr3_nt: TGTGCCAGCAGCTTGATCTCCGGGGTAGCGGGAGAGACCCAGTACTTC; cdr3_aa: CASSLISGVAGETQYF; j_call: TRBJ2-5; d_call: TRBD2; clone_size: -; v_call: TRBV5-4
cdr3_nt: TGTGCCTGGAGTGTAGGGGTATGGGGTGAAAAACTGTTTTTT; cdr3_aa: CAWSVGVWGEKLFF; j_call: TRBJ1-4; d_call: -; clone_size: -; v_call: TRBV30
cdr3_nt: TGTGCTAGTGGTTTGGTCGGGGGAAACTATGGCTACACCTTC; cdr3_aa: CASGLVGGNYGYTF; j_call: TRBJ1-2; d_call: -; clone_size: -; v_call: TRBV12-5
cdr3_nt: TGTGCCAGCAGCCCGACGACAGGGGGCGCATATGGCTACACCTTC; cdr3_aa: CASSPTTGGAYGYTF; j_call: TRBJ1-2; d_call: TRBD1; clone_size: -; v_call: TRBV7-2
cdr3_nt: TGTGCCAGCAGTCCGGGACAGGCTTCTCAATCACCCCTCCACTTT; cdr3_aa: CASSPGQASQSPLHF; j_call: TRBJ1-6; d_call: TRBD1; clone_size: -; v_call: TRBV28
cdr3_nt: TGTGCCAGCAGCTTAGGGACAGGGATTAATGAAAAACTGTTTTTT; cdr3_aa: CASSLGTGINEKLFF; j_call: TRBJ1-4; d_call: TRBD1; clone_size: -; v_call: TRBV7-9
cdr3_nt: TGTGCCAGCAGCTTGGGACAGTATAGCAATCAGCCCCAGCATTTT; cdr3_aa: CASSLGQYSNQPQHF; j_call: TRBJ1-5; d_call: -; clone_size: few; v_call: TRBV5-6
cdr3_nt: TGCGCCAGCACTAACGGACAGGTCACAGATACGCAGTATTTT; cdr3_aa: CASTNGQVTDTQYF; j_call: TRBJ2-3; d_call: TRBD1; clone_size: -; v_call: TRBV5-1
cdr3_nt: TGTGCCAGCTTCCGGGACAGGGGTTTTGAAAAACTGTTTTTT; cdr3_aa: CASFRDRGFEKLFF; j_call: TRBJ1-4; d_call: TRBD1; clone_size: -; v_call: TRBV6-5
cdr3_nt: TGTGCCAGCAGCTCGACAGGGACCGCTGAAGCTTTCTTT; cdr3_aa: CASSSTGTAEAFF; j_call: TRBJ1-1; d_call: TRBD1; clone_size: -; v_call: TRBV11-1
cdr3_nt: TGTGCCAGCAGCGTAGATGGCGGTATGAACGAGCAGTACTTC; cdr3_aa: CASSVDGGMNEQYF; j_call: TRBJ2-7; d_call: -; clone_size: -; v_call: TRBV9
cdr3_nt: TGTGCCAGCAGCTTAGCCTTAGGACAGGCGTATGGCTACACCTTC; cdr3_aa: CASSLALGQAYGYTF; j_call: TRBJ1-2; d_call: TRBD1; clone_size: -; v_call: TRBV7-2
cdr3_nt: TGTGCCAGCAGCGACGACAGGGGGAGCGGAAACACCATATATTTT; cdr3_aa: CASSDDRGSGNTIYF; j_call: TRBJ1-3; d_call: TRBD1; clone_size: -; v_call: TRBV9
cdr3_nt: TGTGCCAGCTCACCGACAGGGAATTCGGACACTGAAGCTTTCTTT; cdr3_aa: CASSPTGNSDTEAFF; j_call: TRBJ1-1; d_call: TRBD1; clone_size: -; v_call: TRBV18
cdr3_nt: TGTGCCACCAGCAAGAGTTTGGTGAACACTGAAGCTTTCTTT; cdr3_aa: CATSKSLVNTEAFF; j_call: TRBJ1-1; d_call: -; clone_size: -; v_call: TRBV15
cdr3_nt: TGTGCCAGCAGAGGGACCGCGGGGGGCTATGGCTACACCTTC; cdr3_aa: CASRGTAGGYGYTF; j_call: TRBJ1-2; d_call: -; clone_size: -; v_call: TRBV11-2
cdr3_nt: TGCAGCGTTGACGAGGGTATCGGTATAGCGGGCACTGAAGCTTTCTTT; cdr3_aa: CSVDEGIGIAGTEAFF; j_call: TRBJ1-1; d_call: -; clone_size: -; v_call: TRBV29-1
cdr3_nt: TGCGCCAGCAGCCAAGGATCCCGGGACAATGAGCAGTTCTTC; cdr3_aa: CASSQGSRDNEQFF; j_call: TRBJ2-1; d_call: -; clone_size: once; v_call: TRBV4-3
cdr3_nt: TGTGCCAGCACCATGGGACAGGGCTATGGCTACACCTTC; cdr3_aa: CASTMGQGYGYTF; j_call: TRBJ1-2; d_call: TRBD1; clone_size: -; v_call: TRBV28
cdr3_nt: TGTGCCAGTAGTACCGGGACCCGAGGGGGCGAGACCCAGTACTTC; cdr3_aa: CASSTGTRGGETQYF; j_call: TRBJ2-5; d_call: TRBD1; clone_size: -; v_call: TRBV19
cdr3_nt: TGCAGTGCCTCCCCCCATGAGCAGTTCTTC; cdr3_aa: CSASPHEQFF; j_call: TRBJ2-1; d_call: -; clone_size: -; v_call: TRBV20-1
cdr3_nt: TGTGCCAGCAGTGATGAACAGGGGGCTAGAGGGGCCAACGTCCTGACTTTC; cdr3_aa: CASSDEQGARGANVLTF; j_call: TRBJ2-6; d_call: TRBD1; clone_size: -; v_call: TRBV6-1
cdr3_nt: TGTGCCAGCAGCCCCCGGGACAGGAACTACGAGCAGTACTTC; cdr3_aa: CASSPRDRNYEQYF; j_call: TRBJ2-7; d_call: TRBD1; clone_size: -; v_call: TRBV4-2
cdr3_nt: TGTGCCAGCAGCTTTTATTCCGGGACTAGCGGGTCATCCACCTACAATGAGCAGTTCTTC; cdr3_aa: CASSFYSGTSGSSTYNEQFF; j_call: TRBJ2-1; d_call: TRBD2; clone_size: -; v_call: TRBV13
cdr3_nt: TGTGCCAGCAGCTATCCTCGGCGTGGGCCTGAGCAGTTCTTC; cdr3_aa: CASSYPRRGPEQFF; j_call: TRBJ2-1; d_call: -; clone_size: -; v_call: TRBV28
cdr3_nt: TGTGCCAGCAGCGTAGATTGGGCCCCACCGGATACGCAGTATTTT; cdr3_aa: CASSVDWAPPDTQYF; j_call: TRBJ2-3; d_call: -; clone_size: -; v_call: TRBV9
cdr3_nt: TGTGCCAGCAGCCCGCGACTAGCGCACTACAATGAGCAGTTCTTC; cdr3_aa: CASSPRLAHYNEQFF; j_call: TRBJ2-1; d_call: TRBD2; clone_size: -; v_call: TRBV7-3